This TCR beta chain was obtained from a study of T cell responses to AZD1222 COVID-19 vaccine. The V gene lost 3 bases and the J gene lost 0 bases, with 17 bases spanning the gap. CDR3 length equals 17 residues. Germline V gene sequence: CDR1 SGDLS, CDR2 YYNGEE. Clones were read by immunoSEQ multiplex PCR, and TCRdb kept only the in-frame ones, dropping some. The sample holds approximately 200,000 clones, 90% to 95% seen once. This clone was found once. This receptor was taken from an adult who received the MenACWY meningococcal vaccine as a control. Sequenced material: peripheral blood, taken 28 days after the second dose of the MenACWY control vaccine. J is TRBJ2-3 and V is TRBV9; D is ambiguous. The DNA of the CDR3 is TGTGCCAGCAGCGGTAGGGTAAGGCAGGCCAGCACAGATACGCAGTATTTT. This codes for CASSGRVRQASTDTQYF.